The rows below give T cell receptor beta chains drawn from one sample of a study of glioma-infiltrating T cells after dendritic cell vaccination. Assay used: immunoSEQ multiplex PCR; TCRdb lists only in-frame clones, some missing. The table lists about 50,000 clones, 75% to 90% of them singletons, with roughly 5.6% in the top ten. Sequenced here: blood, sampled after dendritic cell vaccination. These receptors were collected from a human donor with glioblastoma. Each CDR3 is given with its conserved first and last residue. The D gene is left open where the match is weak. Clone size appears in some rows only: once, few, many, or a class for an expanded clone.

size	D	V	J	CDR3	DNA
-	-	TRBV2	TRBJ2-1	CASSDRHGARNEQFF	TGTGCCAGCAGTGATCGACACGGTGCCCGCAATGAGCAGTTCTTC
-	TRBD1	TRBV4-2	TRBJ1-2	CASSQDLPGQGYGYTF	TGTGCCAGCAGCCAAGACTTACCGGGACAGGGGTATGGCTACACCTTC
-	-	TRBV7-8	TRBJ2-7	CASSLRQGGEQYF	TGTGCCAGCAGCTTACGACAAGGGGGCGAGCAGTACTTC
-	TRBD1	TRBV28	TRBJ1-1	CASSATGGNTEAFF	TGTGCCAGCAGTGCCACAGGGGGGAACACTGAAGCTTTCTTT
-	-	TRBV7-9	TRBJ2-7	CASSLESGLSYEQYF	TGTGCCAGCAGCTTAGAGTCTGGACTCTCCTACGAGCAGTACTTC
-	-	TRBV7-9	TRBJ1-6	CASSLDLAYSPLHF	TGTGCCAGCAGCTTAGATTTAGCCTATTCACCCCTCCACTTT
-	TRBD1	TRBV13	TRBJ2-7	CASSPRGSSEQYF	TGTGCCAGCAGCCCCAGGGGGTCGAGCGAGCAGTACTTC
-	-	TRBV5-1	TRBJ1-4	CASSLEADGGLFF	TGCGCCAGCAGCTTGGAGGCCGACGGGGGACTGTTTTTT
-	-	TRBV10-1	TRBJ1-5	CASSDIGHLNQPQHF	TGCGCCAGCAGTGATATCGGACATCTTAATCAGCCCCAGCATTTT
-	TRBD1	TRBV10-3	TRBJ1-1	CAIKGAGGLNTEAFF	TGTGCCATCAAGGGTGCAGGGGGCTTGAACACTGAAGCTTTCTTT
once	-	TRBV6-5	TRBJ1-5	CASSQTDSRNQPQHF	TGTGCCAGCAGTCAAACAGACAGCCGAAATCAGCCCCAGCATTTT
few	TRBD1	TRBV10-3	TRBJ1-1	CAISGTGDDEAFF	TGTGCCATCAGCGGGACAGGGGACGATGAAGCTTTCTTT
-	TRBD1	TRBV27	TRBJ1-1	CASSPRTGDTEAFF	TGTGCCAGCAGCCCCAGGACAGGGGACACTGAAGCTTTCTTT
-	TRBD2	TRBV5-5	TRBJ2-7	CASSDRTSGFSSYEQYF	TGTGCCAGCAGCGACCGCACTAGCGGGTTCTCCTCCTACGAGCAGTACTTC
-	-	TRBV4-1	TRBJ1-5	CASSRTQGIDQPQHF	TGCGCCAGCAGCCGGACCCAGGGGATCGATCAGCCCCAGCATTTT
-	TRBD2	TRBV6-5	TRBJ2-1	CASSYSSALAGDEQFF	TGTGCCAGCAGTTACTCGAGTGCTCTAGCGGGAGATGAGCAGTTCTTC
-	-	TRBV4-1	TRBJ2-5	CASSQGPMGLQETQYF	TGCGCCAGCAGCCAAGGCCCAATGGGCCTGCAAGAGACCCAGTACTTC
-	-	TRBV5-1	TRBJ2-2	CASSLDRGVRSGELFF	TGCGCCAGCAGCTTGGATCGCGGAGTAAGATCCGGGGAGCTGTTTTTT
-	-	TRBV10-3	TRBJ1-2	CAISESTGGSNYGYTF	TGTGCCATCAGTGAGTCGACGGGGGGCTCGAACTATGGCTACACCTTC
-	-	TRBV5-1	TRBJ2-3	CATSQAGTPTDTQYF	TGCGCCACATCACAAGCAGGCACCCCCACAGATACGCAGTATTTT
-	TRBD1	TRBV7-8	TRBJ1-5	CASSLGQGNSNQPQHF	TGTGCCAGCAGCTTAGGACAGGGCAATAGCAATCAGCCCCAGCATTTT
-	-	TRBV18	TRBJ2-3	CASSPGAITDTQYF	TGTGCCAGCTCACCTGGGGCTATCACAGATACGCAGTATTTT
once	TRBD2	TRBV27	TRBJ2-3	CASSLSGLAGDTQYF	TGTGCCAGCAGTTTATCCGGGCTAGCGGGTGACACGCAGTATTTT
-	-	TRBV19	TRBJ2-7	CASSIGYTYEQYF	TGTGCCAGTAGTATAGGCTATACCTACGAGCAGTACTTC
-	-	TRBV5-1	TRBJ2-1	CASSGSFNEQFF	TGCGCCAGCAGCGGTAGTTTTAATGAGCAGTTCTTC
-	TRBD2	TRBV29-1	TRBJ2-5	CSVSGRARRETQYF	TGCAGCGTTAGCGGGAGGGCCAGACGAGAGACCCAGTACTTC
-	-	TRBV5-8	TRBJ1-5	CASSLTELSNQPQHF	TGTGCCAGCAGTTTGACAGAGCTTAGCAATCAGCCCCAGCATTTT
-	-	TRBV28	TRBJ1-2	CASSFTGVQGYTF	TGTGCCAGCAGTTTTACGGGGGTACAAGGCTACACCTTC
few	TRBD2	TRBV5-6	TRBJ2-1	CASSLYASGNNEQFF	TGTGCCAGCAGCTTGTATGCTAGCGGTAACAATGAGCAGTTCTTC
-	-	TRBV9	TRBJ2-2	CASSAQGTGELFF	TGTGCCAGCAGCGCCCAGGGTACCGGGGAGCTGTTTTTT
-	-	TRBV18	TRBJ2-1	CASSPPPGYNEQFF	TGTGCCAGCTCACCACCACCGGGGTACAATGAGCAGTTCTTC
-	TRBD1	TRBV10-3	TRBJ1-3	CAISEGRTGAGNTIYF	TGTGCCATCAGCGAGGGTCGGACAGGGGCTGGAAACACCATATATTTT
-	-	TRBV28	TRBJ1-5	CASHTVTSYQPQHF	TGTGCCAGTCATACAGTCACCTCGTATCAGCCCCAGCATTTT
-	TRBD2	TRBV10-3	TRBJ2-7	CAISVRREVTYEQYF	TGTGCCATCAGTGTAAGGCGGGAGGTCACCTACGAGCAGTACTTC
-	TRBD1	TRBV7-6	TRBJ2-7	CASSPRQGLSYEQYF	TGTGCCAGCAGCCCGCGACAGGGTTTAAGCTACGAGCAGTACTTC
-	TRBD1	TRBV28	TRBJ2-6	CASSLVGGQAPGANVLTF	TGTGCCAGCAGTTTGGTAGGCGGACAGGCCCCTGGGGCCAACGTCTTGACTTTC
-	TRBD2	TRBV9	TRBJ2-1	CASSVVGGGLAGVYNEQFF	TGTGCCAGCAGCGTAGTGGGGGGTGGTCTAGCGGGAGTCTACAATGAGCAGTTCTTC
-	TRBD2	TRBV19	TRBJ2-3	CASRIAGVGTDTQYF	TGTGCCAGTAGGATAGCGGGAGTCGGCACAGATACGCAGTATTTT
-	TRBD1	TRBV9	TRBJ2-5	CASSGKGPGTGETQYF	TGTGCCAGCAGCGGGAAGGGCCCCGGGACAGGGGAGACCCAGTACTTC
-	TRBD2	TRBV27	TRBJ2-7	CASRGLAGPYEQYF	TGTGCCAGCAGGGGACTAGCAGGGCCCTACGAGCAGTACTTC